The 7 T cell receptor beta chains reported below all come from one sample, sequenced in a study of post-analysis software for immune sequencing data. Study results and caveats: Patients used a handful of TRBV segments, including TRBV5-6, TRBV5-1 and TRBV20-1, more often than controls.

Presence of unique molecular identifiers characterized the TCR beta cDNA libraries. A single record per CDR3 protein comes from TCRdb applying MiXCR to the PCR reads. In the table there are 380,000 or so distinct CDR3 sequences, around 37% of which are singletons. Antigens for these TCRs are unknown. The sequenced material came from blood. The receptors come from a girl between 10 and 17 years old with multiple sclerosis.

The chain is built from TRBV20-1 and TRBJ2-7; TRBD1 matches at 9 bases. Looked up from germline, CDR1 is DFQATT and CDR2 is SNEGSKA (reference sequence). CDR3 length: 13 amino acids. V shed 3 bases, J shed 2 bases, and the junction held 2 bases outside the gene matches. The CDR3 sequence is CSARTGGTYEQYF. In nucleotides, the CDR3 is TGCAGTGCTAGGACAGGGGGTACCTACGAGCAGTACTTC.

CDR3 residues: CSVESSPGETQYF. The DNA for the CDR3 is TGCAGCGTTGAATCTAGTCCCGGAGAGACCCAGTACTTC. This chain connects TRBV29-1 to TRBJ2-5; D uncertain. V shed 2 bases and J shed 4 bases, with 11 bases lying between them. Germline assignment: CDR1 SQVTM and CDR2 ANQGSEA. The CDR3 totals 13 residues.

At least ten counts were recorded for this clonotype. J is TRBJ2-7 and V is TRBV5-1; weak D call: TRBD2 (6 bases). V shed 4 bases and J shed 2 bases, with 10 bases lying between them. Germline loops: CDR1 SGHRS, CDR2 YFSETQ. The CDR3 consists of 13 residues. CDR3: CASSNGGAYEQYF. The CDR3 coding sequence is TGCGCCAGCAGCAACGGGGGTGCCTACGAGCAGTACTTC.

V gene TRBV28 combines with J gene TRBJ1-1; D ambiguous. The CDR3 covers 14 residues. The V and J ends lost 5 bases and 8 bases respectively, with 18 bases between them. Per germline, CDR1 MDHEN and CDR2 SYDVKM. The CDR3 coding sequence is TGTGCCAGCAGTCCGGGCCAGGCAAGAGCGGAAGCTTTCTTT. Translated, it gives CASSPGQARAEAFF.

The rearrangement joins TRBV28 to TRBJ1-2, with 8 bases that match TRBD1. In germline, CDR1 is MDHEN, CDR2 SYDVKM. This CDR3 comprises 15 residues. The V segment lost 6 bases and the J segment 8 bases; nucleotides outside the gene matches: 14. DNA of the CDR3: TGTGCCAGCAGCGCGACCGTAGACAGGGGACACGGCTACACCTTC. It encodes CASSATVDRGHGYTF.

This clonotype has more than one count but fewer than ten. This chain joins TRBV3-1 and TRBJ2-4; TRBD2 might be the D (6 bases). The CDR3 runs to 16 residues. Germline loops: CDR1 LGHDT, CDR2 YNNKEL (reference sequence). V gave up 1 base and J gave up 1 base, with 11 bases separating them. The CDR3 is CASSQVAAGAKNIQYF. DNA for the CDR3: TGTGCCAGCAGCCAAGTAGCGGCGGGGGCCAAAAACATTCAGTACTTC.

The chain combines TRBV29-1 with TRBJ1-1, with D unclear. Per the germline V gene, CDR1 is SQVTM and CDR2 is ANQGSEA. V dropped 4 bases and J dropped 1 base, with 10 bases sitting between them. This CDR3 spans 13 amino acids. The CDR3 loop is CSVVSGGNTEAFF. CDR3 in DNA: TGCAGCGTTGTGAGCGGTGGGAACACTGAAGCTTTCTTT. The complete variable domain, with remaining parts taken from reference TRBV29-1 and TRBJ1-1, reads SAVISQKPSRDICQRGTSLTIQCQVDSQVTMMFWYRQQPGQSLTLIATANQGSEATYESGFVIDKFPISRPNLTFSTLTVSNMSPEDSSIYLCSVVSGGNTEAFFGQGTRLTVV.